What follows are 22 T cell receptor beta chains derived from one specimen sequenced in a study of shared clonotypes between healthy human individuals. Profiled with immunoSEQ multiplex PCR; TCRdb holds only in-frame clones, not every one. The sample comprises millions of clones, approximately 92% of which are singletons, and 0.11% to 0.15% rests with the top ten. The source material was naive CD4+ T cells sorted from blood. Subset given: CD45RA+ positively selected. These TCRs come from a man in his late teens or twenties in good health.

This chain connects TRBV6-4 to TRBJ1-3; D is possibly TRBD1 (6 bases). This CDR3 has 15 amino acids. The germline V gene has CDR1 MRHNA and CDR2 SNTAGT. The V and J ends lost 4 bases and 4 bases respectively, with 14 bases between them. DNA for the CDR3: TGTGCCAGCAGTGGAAGGGCAGGGACAGGAAACACCATATATTTT. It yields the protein CASSGRAGTGNTIYF.

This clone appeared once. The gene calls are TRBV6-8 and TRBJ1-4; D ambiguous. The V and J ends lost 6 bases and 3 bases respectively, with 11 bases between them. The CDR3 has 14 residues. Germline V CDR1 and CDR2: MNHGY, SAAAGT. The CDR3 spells CASSWARSNEKLFF. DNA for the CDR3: TGTGCCAGCAGCTGGGCGCGCTCTAATGAAAAACTGTTTTTT.

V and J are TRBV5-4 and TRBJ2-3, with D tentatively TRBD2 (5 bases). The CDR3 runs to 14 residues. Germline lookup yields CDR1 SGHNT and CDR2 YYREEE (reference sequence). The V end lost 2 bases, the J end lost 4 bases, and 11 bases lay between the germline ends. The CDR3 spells CASSLSLASDTQYF. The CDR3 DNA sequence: TGTGCCAGCAGCTTATCCCTAGCCTCAGATACGCAGTATTTT.

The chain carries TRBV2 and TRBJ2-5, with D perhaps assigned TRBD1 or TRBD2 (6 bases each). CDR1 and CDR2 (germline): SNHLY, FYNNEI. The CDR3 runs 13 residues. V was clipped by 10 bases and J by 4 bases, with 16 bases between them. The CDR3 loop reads CANPRGRGETQYF. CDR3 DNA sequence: TGTGCCAACCCACGGGGGCGGGGAGAGACCCAGTACTTC.

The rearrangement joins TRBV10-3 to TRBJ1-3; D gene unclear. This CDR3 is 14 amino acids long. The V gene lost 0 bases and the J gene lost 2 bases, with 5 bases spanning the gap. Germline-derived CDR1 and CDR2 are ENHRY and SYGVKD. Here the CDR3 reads CAISESEAGNTIYF. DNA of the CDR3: TGTGCCATCAGTGAGTCAGAGGCTGGAAACACCATATATTTT.

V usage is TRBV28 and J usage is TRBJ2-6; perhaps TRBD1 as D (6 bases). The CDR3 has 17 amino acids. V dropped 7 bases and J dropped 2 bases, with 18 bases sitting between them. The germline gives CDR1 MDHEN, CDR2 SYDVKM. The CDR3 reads CASIQMQGRPGANVLTF. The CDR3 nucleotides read TGTGCCAGCATCCAAATGCAGGGGCGCCCTGGGGCCAACGTCCTGACTTTC.

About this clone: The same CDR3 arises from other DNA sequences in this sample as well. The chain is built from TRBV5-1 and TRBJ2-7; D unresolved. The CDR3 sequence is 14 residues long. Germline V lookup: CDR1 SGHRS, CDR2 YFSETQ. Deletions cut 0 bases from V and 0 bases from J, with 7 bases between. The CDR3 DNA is TGCGCCAGCAGCTTGGGTGGAAACTCCTACGAGCAGTACTTC. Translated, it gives CASSLGGNSYEQYF.

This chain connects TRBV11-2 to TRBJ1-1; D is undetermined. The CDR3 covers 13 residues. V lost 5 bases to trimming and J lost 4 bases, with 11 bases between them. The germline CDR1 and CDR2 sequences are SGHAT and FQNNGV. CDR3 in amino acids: CASSLLKGTEAFF. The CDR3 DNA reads TGTGCCAGCAGCCTACTAAAAGGCACTGAAGCTTTCTTT.

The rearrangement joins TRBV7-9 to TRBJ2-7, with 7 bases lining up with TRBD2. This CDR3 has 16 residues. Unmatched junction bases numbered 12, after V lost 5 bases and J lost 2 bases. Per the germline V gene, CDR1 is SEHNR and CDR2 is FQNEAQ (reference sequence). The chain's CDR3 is CASSHAWAGEAYEQYF. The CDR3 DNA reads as TGTGCCAGCAGCCACGCGTGGGCGGGAGAGGCCTACGAGCAGTACTTC.

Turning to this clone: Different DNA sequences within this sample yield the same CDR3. The CDR3 coding sequence is TGTGCCATCAACGGGGGCACAGATACGCAGTATTTT. Residues: CAINGGTDTQYF. V is TRBV10-3 and J is TRBJ2-3; tentatively, D is TRBD2 (5 bases). Trimming shortened V by 7 bases and J by 1 base, and 6 bases separated the two germline ends. The germline gives CDR1 ENHRY, CDR2 SYGVKD. The CDR3 consists of 12 residues.

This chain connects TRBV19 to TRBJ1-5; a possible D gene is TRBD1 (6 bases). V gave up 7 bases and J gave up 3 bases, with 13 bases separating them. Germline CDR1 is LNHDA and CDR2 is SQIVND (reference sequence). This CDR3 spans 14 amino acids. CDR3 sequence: CASITQGPNQPQHF. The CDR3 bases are TGTGCCAGTATTACACAGGGACCCAATCAGCCCCAGCATTTT. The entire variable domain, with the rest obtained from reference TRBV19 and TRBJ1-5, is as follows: DGGITQSPKYLFRKEGQNVTLSCEQNLNHDAMYWYRQDPGQGLRLIYYSQIVNDFQKGDIAEGYSVSREKKESFPLTVTSAQKNPTAFYLCASITQGPNQPQHFGDGTRLSIL.

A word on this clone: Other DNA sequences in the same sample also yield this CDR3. CDR3 sequence: CASSLNTDTQYF. As DNA, the CDR3 is TGTGCCAGCAGCTTAAACACAGATACGCAGTATTTT. This sequence joins TRBV11-2 and TRBJ2-3; no definite D call. Looked up from germline, CDR1 is SGHAT and CDR2 is FQNNGV. The length of the CDR3 is 12 residues. V was pared by 2 bases and J by 2 bases, with 2 bases between.

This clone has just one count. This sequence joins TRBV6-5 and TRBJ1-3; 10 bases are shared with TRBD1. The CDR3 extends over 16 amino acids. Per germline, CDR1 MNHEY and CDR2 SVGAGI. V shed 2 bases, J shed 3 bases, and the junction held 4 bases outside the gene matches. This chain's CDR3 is CASSYTGQGVGNTIYF. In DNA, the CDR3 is TGTGCCAGCAGTTACACCGGACAGGGGGTTGGAAACACCATATATTTT.

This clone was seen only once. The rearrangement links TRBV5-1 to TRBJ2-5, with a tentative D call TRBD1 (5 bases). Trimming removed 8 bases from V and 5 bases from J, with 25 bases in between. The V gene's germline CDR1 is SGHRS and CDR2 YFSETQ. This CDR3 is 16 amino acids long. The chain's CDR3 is CASLPGRAVEVETQYF. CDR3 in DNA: TGCGCCAGTCTACCAGGCAGGGCGGTAGAAGTGGAGACCCAGTACTTC.

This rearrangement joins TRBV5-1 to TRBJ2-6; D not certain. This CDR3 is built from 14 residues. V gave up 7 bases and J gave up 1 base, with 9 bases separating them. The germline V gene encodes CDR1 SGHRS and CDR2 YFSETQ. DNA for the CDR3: TGCGCCAGCCAAGTAGGGTCTGGGGCCAACGTCCTGACTTTC. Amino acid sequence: CASQVGSGANVLTF.

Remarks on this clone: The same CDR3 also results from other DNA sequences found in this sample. The CDR3 DNA reads TGTGCCAGCAGAGACAGGGCTGGCTACACCTTC. This codes for CASRDRAGYTF. V is TRBV27 and J is TRBJ1-2; 7 bases align to TRBD1. From germline, CDR1 is MNHEY and CDR2 SMNVEV (reference sequence). The J segment lost 7 bases and the V segment lost 6 bases, leaving 2 bases of the junction unmatched. The CDR3 extends over 11 amino acids.

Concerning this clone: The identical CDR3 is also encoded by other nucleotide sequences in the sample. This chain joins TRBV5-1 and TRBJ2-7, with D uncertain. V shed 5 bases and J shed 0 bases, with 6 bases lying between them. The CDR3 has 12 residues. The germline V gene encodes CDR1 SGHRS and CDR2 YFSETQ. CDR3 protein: CASSFSSYEQYF. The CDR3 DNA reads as TGCGCCAGCAGTTTTAGCTCCTACGAGCAGTACTTC.

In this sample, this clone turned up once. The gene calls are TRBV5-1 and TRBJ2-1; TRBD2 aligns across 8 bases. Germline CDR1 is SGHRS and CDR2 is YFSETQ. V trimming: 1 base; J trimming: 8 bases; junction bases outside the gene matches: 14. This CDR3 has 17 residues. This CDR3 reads CASSLYTGTRAADEQFF. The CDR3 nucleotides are TGCGCCAGCAGCTTGTACACCGGGACTAGGGCCGCCGATGAGCAGTTCTTC.

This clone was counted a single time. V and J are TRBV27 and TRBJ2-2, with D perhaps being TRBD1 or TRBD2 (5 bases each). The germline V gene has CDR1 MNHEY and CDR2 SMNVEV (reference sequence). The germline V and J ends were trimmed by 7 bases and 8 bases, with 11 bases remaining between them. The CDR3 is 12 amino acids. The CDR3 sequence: CASTWWGGELFF. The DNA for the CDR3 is TGTGCCAGCACTTGGTGGGGGGGGGAGCTGTTTTTT.

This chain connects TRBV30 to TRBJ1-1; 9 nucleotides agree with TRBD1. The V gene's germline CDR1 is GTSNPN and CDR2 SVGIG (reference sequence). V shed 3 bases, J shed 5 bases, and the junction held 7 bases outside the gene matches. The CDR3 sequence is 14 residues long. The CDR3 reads CAWSWDRARTEAFF. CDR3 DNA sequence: TGTGCCTGGAGCTGGGACAGGGCGAGAACTGAAGCTTTCTTT.

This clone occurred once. The CDR3 DNA reads as TGTGCCAGCAGCCCGCGGGACACCCGGGGAGAGACCCAGTACTTC. Amino acid sequence: CASSPRDTRGETQYF. This sequence joins TRBV7-2 and TRBJ2-5, with D tentatively TRBD1 or TRBD2 (6 bases each). The CDR3 loop spans 15 amino acids. The ends were cut back, 5 bases at V and 4 bases at J, with 17 bases in the middle. Germline lookup yields CDR1 SGHTA and CDR2 FQGNSA.

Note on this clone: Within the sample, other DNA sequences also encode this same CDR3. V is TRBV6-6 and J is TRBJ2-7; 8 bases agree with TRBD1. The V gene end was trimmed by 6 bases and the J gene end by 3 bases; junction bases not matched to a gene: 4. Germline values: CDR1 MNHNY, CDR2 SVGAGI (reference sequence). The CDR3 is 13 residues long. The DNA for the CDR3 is TGTGCCAGCAGCAGGGGGACAGGCTACGAGCAGTACTTC. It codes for CASSRGTGYEQYF.